This T cell receptor beta chain was captured by sequencing in a study of T cells after yellow fever vaccination. As for the study in general: The authors prepared low-cell-number fractions using SMART-Seq v4 Ultra Low Input. Study observations and caveats: CD4 and CD8 compartments shared a small share of clonotypes, likely from convergent recombination. Highly abundant clonotypes carried over from the bulk population could end up in FACS-sorted repertoires as contaminants.

In its sample, this clonotype was seen many times. Its specificity is not known. Template-switching 5'RACE yielded the TCR cDNA; a universal primer site and UMIs were added in the process. One entry per CDR3 protein results from TCRdb running MiXCR on the 5' RACE reads. The sample holds 100,000 to 150,000 distinct CDR3 sequences; 5.5% to 8% are singletons and the top ten take roughly 2.8%. CDR1 is SGHTA, CDR2 FQGNSA, per germline. With V trimmed by 5 bases and J by 9 bases, 12 bases remained unmatched. This CDR3 contains 16 residues. This sequence originates from a young man who received the YFV17D yellow fever vaccine. The rearrangement links TRBV7-2 to TRBJ1-6; TRBD1 aligns across 8 bases. The starting material was CD4+ T cells sorted from PBMCs, obtained 35 to 50 days after the first yellow fever vaccination. CDR3 coding DNA: TGTGCCAGCAGCATCGAGAGGACAGGGTTTGGTTCACCCCTCCACTTT. Its protein is CASSIERTGFGSPLHF.